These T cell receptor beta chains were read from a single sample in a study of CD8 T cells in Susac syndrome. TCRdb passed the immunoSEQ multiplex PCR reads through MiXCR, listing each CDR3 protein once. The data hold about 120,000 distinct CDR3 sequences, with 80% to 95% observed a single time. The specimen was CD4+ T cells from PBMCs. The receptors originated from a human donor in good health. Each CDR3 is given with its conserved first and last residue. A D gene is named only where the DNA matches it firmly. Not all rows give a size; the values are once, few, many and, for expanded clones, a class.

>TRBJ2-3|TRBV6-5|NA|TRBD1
TGTGCCAGCAGTTATTCAGGGGGCCCGACCACAGATACGCAGTATTTT
CASSYSGGPTTDTQYF
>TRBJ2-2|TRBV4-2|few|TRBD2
TGTGCCAGCAGCCCTCTAGCGGGGGGCACCGGGGAGCTGTTTTTT
CASSPLAGGTGELFF
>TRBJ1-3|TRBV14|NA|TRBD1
TGTGCCAGCAGCCCCTGGACAGGCTCTGGAAACACCATATATTTT
CASSPWTGSGNTIYF
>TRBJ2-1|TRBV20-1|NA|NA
TGCAGTGCCCTGGGGCGGAATGAGCAGTTCTTC
CSALGRNEQFF
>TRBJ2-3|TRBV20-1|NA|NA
TGCAGTGCTAGAGATTTATTTCGGATATCCACAGATACGCAGTATTTT
CSARDLFRISTDTQYF
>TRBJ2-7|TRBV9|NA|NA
TGTGCCAGCAGCGTAGTAGCGGAGCAGACCGCCGAGCAGTACTTC
CASSVVAEQTAEQYF
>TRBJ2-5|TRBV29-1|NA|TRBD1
TGCAGCGGGGGGGACAGGACGTACCAAGAGACCCAGTACTTC
CSGGDRTYQETQYF
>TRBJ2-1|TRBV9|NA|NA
TGTGCCAGCAGCGTAGAAGGGGGGGCGAATGAGCAGTTCTTC
CASSVEGGANEQFF
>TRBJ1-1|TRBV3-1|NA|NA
TGTGCCAGCAGCCTGCGTGAGAGAGCTGAAGCTTTCTTT
CASSLRERAEAFF
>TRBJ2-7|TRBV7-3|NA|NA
TGTGCCAGCAGCTTGGACCGGGAAAACGAGCAGTACTTC
CASSLDRENEQYF
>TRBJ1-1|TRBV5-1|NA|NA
TGCGCCAGCAGCTTGGATGGCTTTAGTACCGATATCGAAGCTTTCTTT
CASSLDGFSTDIEAFF
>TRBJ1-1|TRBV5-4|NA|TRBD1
TGTGCCAGCAGCCGAGGGACAGGGGGGCCGATGAACACTGAAGCTTTCTTT
CASSRGTGGPMNTEAFF
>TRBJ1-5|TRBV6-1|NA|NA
TGTGCCAGCAGTGAAGTCCAGCCCCAGCATTTT
CASSEVQPQHF
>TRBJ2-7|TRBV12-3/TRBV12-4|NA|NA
TGTGCCAGCAGTTTCGGTTACCGGGGACTCGAGCAGTACTTC
CASSFGYRGLEQYF
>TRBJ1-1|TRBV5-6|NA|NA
TGTGCCAGCAGCTTGATAAGCTCGAACACTGAAGCTTTCTTT
CASSLISSNTEAFF
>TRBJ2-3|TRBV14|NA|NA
TGTGCCAGCAGCCAAGAGACCCCCGGGCTTAATACGCAGTATTTT
CASSQETPGLNTQYF
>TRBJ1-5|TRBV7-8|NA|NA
TGTGCCAGCAGCTTAGCACCGACTCTTAATCAGCCCCAGCATTTT
CASSLAPTLNQPQHF
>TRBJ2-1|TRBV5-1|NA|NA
TGCGCCAGCAGCCCGGACCCGTTTCGTGAGCAGTTCTTC
CASSPDPFREQFF
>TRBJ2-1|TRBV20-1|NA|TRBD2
TGCAGTGCGAACGGGCAGGGGTTGACTAGCGGGAACTACAATGAGCAGTTCTTC
CSANGQGLTSGNYNEQFF
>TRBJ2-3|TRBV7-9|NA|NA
TGTGCCAGCAGCTTAGCAACATCCGGAGCAGATACGCAGTATTTT
CASSLATSGADTQYF
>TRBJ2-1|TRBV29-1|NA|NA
TGCAGCGTTGAAGGACCAGCCTACAATGAGCAGTTCTTC
CSVEGPAYNEQFF
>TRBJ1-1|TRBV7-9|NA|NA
TGTGCCAGCAGCCTTCAGGCGGGGTGGGCCACTGAAGCCTTCTTT
CASSLQAGWATEAFF
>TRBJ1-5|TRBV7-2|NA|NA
TGTGCCAGCAGCTTACTAGGGAATATAAATCAGCCCCAGCATTTT
CASSLLGNINQPQHF